The clone carrying this T cell receptor beta chain was recorded only once. The data were obtained in a study of T cells in Graves' hyperthyroidism and ophthalmopathy. V gave up 6 bases and J gave up 5 bases, with 21 bases separating them. Per the germline V gene, CDR1 is DFQATT and CDR2 is SNEGSKA (reference sequence). The CDR3 totals 15 residues. Amplification yielded TCR beta CDR3 regions, with RNA transcripts as the source. In the first-round RT-PCR of the TCR CDR3, the HTBI primer set was used. One entry per CDR3 protein, called by TCRdb with MiXCR from the multiplex PCR reads. Altogether over 650,000 distinct CDR3 sequences are present, about 15% being singletons, with the ten largest covering roughly 8%.

Source material: blood. This receptor was taken from a man younger than 30 with Graves' hyperthyroidism. The rearrangement joins TRBV20-1 to TRBJ2-3, with D hard to call. In DNA form, the CDR3 reads TGCAGTGCCCCCATCCCCGCCCCCCAATTAGATACGCAGTATTTT. Its protein is CSAPIPAPQLDTQYF.